The rows below give T cell receptor beta chains drawn from one sample of a study of CD8+ T cells in alopecia areata. Generated by immunoSEQ multiplex PCR, the TCRdb table keeps only in-frame clones and is missing some. The data hold thousands of clones, with around 60% observed a single time. Material: skin, obtained at week 0. The receptors here all came from a human donor with alopecia areata. CDR3s include the opening cysteine and the closing phenylalanine or tryptophan. The D gene is left open where the match is weak. Rows give clone size only sometimes, using once, few, many, or a class for an expanded clone.

d_gene: TRBD1; v_gene: TRBV10-2; abundance: .; j_gene: TRBJ1-5; CDR3nt: TGCGCCAGCAGTGAACGGACAGGGACTCAGCCCCAGCATTTT; CDR3aa: CASSERTGTQPQHF
d_gene: TRBD1; v_gene: TRBV5-5; abundance: .; j_gene: TRBJ1-2; CDR3nt: TGTGCCAGCAGCGCGGAGGGACAGCCCTTTTATGGCTACACCTTC; CDR3aa: CASSAEGQPFYGYTF
d_gene: .; v_gene: TRBV5-1; abundance: .; j_gene: TRBJ2-7; CDR3nt: TGCGCCAGCAGCTTGGTTAGACTTGAGCAGTACTTC; CDR3aa: CASSLVRLEQYF
d_gene: TRBD2; v_gene: TRBV7-2; abundance: few; j_gene: TRBJ2-5; CDR3nt: TGTGCCAGCAGCTTCACCGGGACTAAAGAGACCCAGTACTTC; CDR3aa: CASSFTGTKETQYF
d_gene: TRBD1; v_gene: TRBV15; abundance: .; j_gene: TRBJ2-2; CDR3nt: TGTGCCACCAGCAGGCCCGGGACAGGGTCCGGGGAGCTGTTTTTT; CDR3aa: CATSRPGTGSGELFF
d_gene: .; v_gene: TRBV6-1; abundance: .; j_gene: TRBJ2-1; CDR3nt: TGTGCCACCCTTCCGAGTTTTGCCTACAATGAGCAGTTCTTC; CDR3aa: CATLPSFAYNEQFF
d_gene: .; v_gene: TRBV6-1; abundance: .; j_gene: TRBJ2-7; CDR3nt: TGTGCCAGCAGCGGCACAGATAAGGGCTACGAGCAGTACTTC; CDR3aa: CASSGTDKGYEQYF
d_gene: .; v_gene: TRBV4-1; abundance: large; j_gene: TRBJ2-4; CDR3nt: TGCGCCAGCAGTGACAGAGCCAAAAACATTCAGTACTTC; CDR3aa: CASSDRAKNIQYF
d_gene: .; v_gene: TRBV10-3; abundance: once; j_gene: TRBJ2-3; CDR3nt: TGTGCCATCAGTGAAAGGACAGAGAAAGGGACGCAGTATTTT; CDR3aa: CAISERTEKGTQYF
d_gene: TRBD2; v_gene: TRBV4-3; abundance: few; j_gene: TRBJ2-4; CDR3nt: TGCGCCAGCAGCCAAGATTCGACCGGGAGGGGGGAGGTCTACTTC; CDR3aa: CASSQDSTGRGEVYF
d_gene: .; v_gene: TRBV2; abundance: .; j_gene: TRBJ2-3; CDR3nt: TGTGCCAGCAGTGAAGTCAGGGGGGGCACAGATACGCAGTATTTT; CDR3aa: CASSEVRGGTDTQYF
d_gene: TRBD1; v_gene: TRBV25-1; abundance: few; j_gene: TRBJ1-6; CDR3nt: TGTGCCAGCAGTCGCCGGGACAGAGATAATTCACCCCTCCACTTT; CDR3aa: CASSRRDRDNSPLHF
d_gene: .; v_gene: TRBV6-6; abundance: once; j_gene: TRBJ2-1; CDR3nt: TGTGCCAGCAGTTCGTTGTGGGCGGGCAATGAGCAGTTCTTC; CDR3aa: CASSSLWAGNEQFF
d_gene: .; v_gene: TRBV14; abundance: .; j_gene: TRBJ2-7; CDR3nt: TGTGCCAGCAGCCAACTTTCTAGCCCCTACGAGCAGTACTTC; CDR3aa: CASSQLSSPYEQYF
d_gene: .; v_gene: TRBV5-1; abundance: .; j_gene: TRBJ2-7; CDR3nt: TGCGCCAGCAGTTTACAGATCTCCTACGAGCAGTACTTC; CDR3aa: CASSLQISYEQYF
d_gene: TRBD2; v_gene: TRBV6-6; abundance: .; j_gene: TRBJ2-7; CDR3nt: TGTGCCAGCAGTTACTCGAGACTAGCGTTCTACGAGCAGTACTTC; CDR3aa: CASSYSRLAFYEQYF
d_gene: TRBD1; v_gene: TRBV10-3; abundance: large; j_gene: TRBJ2-4; CDR3nt: TGTGCCAGCCGGACAGGGGAAGGGGACATTCAGTACTTC; CDR3aa: CASRTGEGDIQYF
d_gene: .; v_gene: TRBV5-1; abundance: .; j_gene: TRBJ2-3; CDR3nt: TGCGCCAGCAGCTTGGAGACTACCACAGATACGCAGTATTTT; CDR3aa: CASSLETTTDTQYF
d_gene: .; v_gene: TRBV18; abundance: few; j_gene: TRBJ2-7; CDR3nt: TGTGCCAGCTCACCTGGGGCCAGGGCTGCCTACGAGCAGTACTTC; CDR3aa: CASSPGARAAYEQYF
d_gene: .; v_gene: TRBV7-7; abundance: few; j_gene: TRBJ2-1; CDR3nt: TGTGCCAGCAGCTTATTCCAGGGTGAGAATGAGCAGTTCTTC; CDR3aa: CASSLFQGENEQFF
d_gene: TRBD2; v_gene: TRBV7-6; abundance: .; j_gene: TRBJ2-7; CDR3nt: TGTGCCAGCAGCTTAGTGGGCGGGAGATTTGAGCAGTACTTC; CDR3aa: CASSLVGGRFEQYF
d_gene: TRBD2; v_gene: TRBV4-1; abundance: few; j_gene: TRBJ2-1; CDR3nt: TGCGCCAGCGCTCGAGCGGGAGTGGTACTTCGCTACAATGAGCAGTTCTTC; CDR3aa: CASARAGVVLRYNEQFF
d_gene: TRBD1; v_gene: TRBV7-9; abundance: .; j_gene: TRBJ2-5; CDR3nt: TGTGCCAGCAGCTTGGACAGGGCGAACCAAGAGACCCAGTACTTC; CDR3aa: CASSLDRANQETQYF
d_gene: .; v_gene: TRBV7-6; abundance: .; j_gene: TRBJ2-7; CDR3nt: TGTGCCAGCAGCTTAGCCCCAGTTTCGAGCTCCTACGAGCAGTACTTC; CDR3aa: CASSLAPVSSSYEQYF
d_gene: .; v_gene: TRBV7-2; abundance: .; j_gene: TRBJ2-1; CDR3nt: TGTGCCGTCAGGGGAAGGACCTACAATGAGCAGTTCTTC; CDR3aa: CAVRGRTYNEQFF
d_gene: .; v_gene: TRBV14; abundance: once; j_gene: TRBJ1-4; CDR3nt: TGTGCCAGCAGCCAAGAGGCGGAAAAACTGTTTTTT; CDR3aa: CASSQEAEKLFF
d_gene: TRBD1; v_gene: TRBV7-2; abundance: .; j_gene: TRBJ1-2; CDR3nt: TGTGCCAGCAGCTTAGCCCCCCCCTTAAGGGCAGGGGGCGGAGGCTACACCTTC; CDR3aa: CASSLAPPLRAGGGGYTF
d_gene: .; v_gene: TRBV9; abundance: few; j_gene: TRBJ2-3; CDR3nt: TGTGCCAGCAGCCCGAGGAGGGGGACAAGAGATACGCAGTATTTT; CDR3aa: CASSPRRGTRDTQYF
d_gene: .; v_gene: TRBV12-2; abundance: .; j_gene: TRBJ2-1; CDR3nt: TGTGCAAGTCGCTCTTACCAGCGACCGCGGAGCTCCTACAATGAGCAGTTCTTC; CDR3aa: CASRSYQRPRSSYNEQFF
d_gene: TRBD2; v_gene: TRBV5-1; abundance: .; j_gene: TRBJ2-5; CDR3nt: TGCGCCAGCAGTCCCGCCGGGGGGACTAGAAAAGAGACCCAGTACTTC; CDR3aa: CASSPAGGTRKETQYF
d_gene: .; v_gene: TRBV4-3; abundance: .; j_gene: TRBJ1-5; CDR3nt: TGCGCCAGCAGCCCCCAAAGAGTGGGGCAGGCGAGCAATCAGCCCCAGCATTTT; CDR3aa: CASSPQRVGQASNQPQHF
d_gene: .; v_gene: TRBV2; abundance: .; j_gene: TRBJ2-7; CDR3nt: TGTGCCAGCAGTGATATCCCGGGGAGGGGGGCGAAGCAGTACTTC; CDR3aa: CASSDIPGRGAKQYF
d_gene: .; v_gene: TRBV6-6; abundance: .; j_gene: TRBJ2-7; CDR3nt: TGTGCCAGCAGGGGTCAGGGGAACTCCTACGAGCAGTACTTC; CDR3aa: CASRGQGNSYEQYF
d_gene: TRBD2; v_gene: TRBV30; abundance: .; j_gene: TRBJ2-3; CDR3nt: TGTGCCTGGAACATAGCGGGAGGAGGAGATACGCAGTATTTT; CDR3aa: CAWNIAGGGDTQYF
d_gene: .; v_gene: TRBV7-8; abundance: .; j_gene: TRBJ2-5; CDR3nt: TGTGCCAGCAGCCGAGCCCCGTGGGGGGCCTCGAGGGAGGGAGAGACCCAGTACTTC; CDR3aa: CASSRAPWGASREGETQYF
d_gene: .; v_gene: TRBV7-3; abundance: few; j_gene: TRBJ1-2; CDR3nt: TGTGCCAGCAGCCCACAGGGAGGCGATGGCTACACCTTC; CDR3aa: CASSPQGGDGYTF
d_gene: .; v_gene: TRBV7-9; abundance: few; j_gene: TRBJ2-3; CDR3nt: TGTGCCAGCAGCTTAGAGGGCTCAGGGACTGGATTTTCCTATACGCAGTATTTT; CDR3aa: CASSLEGSGTGFSYTQYF
d_gene: .; v_gene: TRBV6-5; abundance: few; j_gene: TRBJ2-5; CDR3nt: TGTGCCAGCAGTTCTCCGGGACATAGGGAGACCCAGTACTTC; CDR3aa: CASSSPGHRETQYF
d_gene: .; v_gene: TRBV6-1; abundance: .; j_gene: TRBJ2-3; CDR3nt: TGTGCCAGCAGTGTATCTTTCACAGATACGCAGTATTTT; CDR3aa: CASSVSFTDTQYF
d_gene: TRBD1; v_gene: TRBV7-6; abundance: .; j_gene: TRBJ2-7; CDR3nt: TGTGCCAGCAGCCCGGGACAGGGGTACGAGCAGTACTTC; CDR3aa: CASSPGQGYEQYF
d_gene: .; v_gene: TRBV4-1; abundance: .; j_gene: TRBJ1-5; CDR3nt: TGCGCCAGCAGCCAAGAGTCTCGGGGGGCCAGCAATCAGCCCCAGCATTTT; CDR3aa: CASSQESRGASNQPQHF
d_gene: .; v_gene: TRBV7-8; abundance: .; j_gene: TRBJ2-1; CDR3nt: TGTGCCAGCAGCTTCGGGTGGAATGAGCAGTTCTTC; CDR3aa: CASSFGWNEQFF
d_gene: .; v_gene: TRBV7-2; abundance: .; j_gene: TRBJ2-3; CDR3nt: TGTGCCAGCAGCTTATCAATTAAGACGCAGTATTTT; CDR3aa: CASSLSIKTQYF
d_gene: .; v_gene: TRBV11-2; abundance: .; j_gene: TRBJ2-5; CDR3nt: TGTGCCAGCCGACATGGGCAAGAGACCCAGTACTTC; CDR3aa: CASRHGQETQYF